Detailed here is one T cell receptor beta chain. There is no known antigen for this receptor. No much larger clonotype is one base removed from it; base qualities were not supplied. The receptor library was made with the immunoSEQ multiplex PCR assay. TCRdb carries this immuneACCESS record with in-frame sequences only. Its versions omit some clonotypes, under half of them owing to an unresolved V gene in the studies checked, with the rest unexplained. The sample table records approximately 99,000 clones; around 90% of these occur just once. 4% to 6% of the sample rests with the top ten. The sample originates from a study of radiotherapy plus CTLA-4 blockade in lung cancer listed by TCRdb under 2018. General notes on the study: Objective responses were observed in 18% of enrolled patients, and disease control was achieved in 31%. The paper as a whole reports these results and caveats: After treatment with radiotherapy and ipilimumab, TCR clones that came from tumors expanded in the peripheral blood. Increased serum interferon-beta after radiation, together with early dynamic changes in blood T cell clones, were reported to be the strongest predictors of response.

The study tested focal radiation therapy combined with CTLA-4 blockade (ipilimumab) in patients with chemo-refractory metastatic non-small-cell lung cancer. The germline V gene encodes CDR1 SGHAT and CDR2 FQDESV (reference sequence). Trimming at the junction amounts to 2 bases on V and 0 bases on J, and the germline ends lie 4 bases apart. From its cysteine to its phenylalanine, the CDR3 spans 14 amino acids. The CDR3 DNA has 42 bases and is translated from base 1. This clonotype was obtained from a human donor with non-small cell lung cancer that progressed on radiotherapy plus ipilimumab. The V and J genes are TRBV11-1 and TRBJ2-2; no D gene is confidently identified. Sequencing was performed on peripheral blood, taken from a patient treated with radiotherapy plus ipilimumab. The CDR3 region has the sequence CASSLRPNTGELFF. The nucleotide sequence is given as TGTGCCAGCAGCTTAAGGCCGAACACCGGGGAGCTGTTTTTT.